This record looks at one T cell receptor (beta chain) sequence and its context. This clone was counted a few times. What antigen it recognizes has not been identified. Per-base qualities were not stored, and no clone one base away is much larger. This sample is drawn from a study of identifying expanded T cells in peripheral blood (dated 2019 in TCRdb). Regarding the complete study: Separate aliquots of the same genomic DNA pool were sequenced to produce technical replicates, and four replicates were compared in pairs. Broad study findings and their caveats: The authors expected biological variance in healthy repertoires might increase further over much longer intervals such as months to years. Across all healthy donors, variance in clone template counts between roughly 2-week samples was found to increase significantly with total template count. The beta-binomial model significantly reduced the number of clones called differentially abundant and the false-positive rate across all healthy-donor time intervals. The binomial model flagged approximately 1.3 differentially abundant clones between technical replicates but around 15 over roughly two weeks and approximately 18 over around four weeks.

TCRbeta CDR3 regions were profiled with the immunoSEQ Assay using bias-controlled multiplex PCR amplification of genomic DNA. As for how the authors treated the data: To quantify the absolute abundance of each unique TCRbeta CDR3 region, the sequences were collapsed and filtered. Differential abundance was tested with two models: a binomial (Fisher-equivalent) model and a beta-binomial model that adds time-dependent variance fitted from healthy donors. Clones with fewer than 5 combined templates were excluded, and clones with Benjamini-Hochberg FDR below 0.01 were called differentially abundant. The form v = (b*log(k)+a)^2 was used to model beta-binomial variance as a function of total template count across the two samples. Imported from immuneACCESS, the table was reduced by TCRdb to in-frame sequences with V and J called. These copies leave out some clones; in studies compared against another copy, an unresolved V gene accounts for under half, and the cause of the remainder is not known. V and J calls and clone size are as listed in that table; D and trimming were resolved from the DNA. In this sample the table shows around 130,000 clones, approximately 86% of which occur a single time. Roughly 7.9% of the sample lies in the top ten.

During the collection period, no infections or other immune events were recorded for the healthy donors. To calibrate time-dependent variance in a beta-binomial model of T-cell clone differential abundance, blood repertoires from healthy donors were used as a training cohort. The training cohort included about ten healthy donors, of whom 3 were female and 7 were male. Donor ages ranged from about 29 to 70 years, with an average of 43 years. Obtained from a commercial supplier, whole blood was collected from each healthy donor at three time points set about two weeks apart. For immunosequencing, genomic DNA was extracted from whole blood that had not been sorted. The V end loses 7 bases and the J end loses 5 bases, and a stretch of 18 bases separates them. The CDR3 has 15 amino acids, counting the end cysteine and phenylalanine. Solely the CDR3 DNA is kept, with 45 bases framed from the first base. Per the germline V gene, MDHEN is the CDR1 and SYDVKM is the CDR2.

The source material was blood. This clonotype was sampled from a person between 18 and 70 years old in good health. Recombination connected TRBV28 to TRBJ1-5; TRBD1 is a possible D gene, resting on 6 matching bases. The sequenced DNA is TGTGCCAGCATTCGTACAGGGTCCCTTCATCAGCCCCAGCATTTT. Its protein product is CASIRTGSLHQPQHF.